This is a list of T cell receptor beta chains from one sample in a study of blood T cell repertoires in COVID-19. The table came from immunoSEQ multiplex PCR; TCRdb's copy has only in-frame clones and leaves some out. The sample gives roughly 190,000 clones, around nine tenths of which show up once; roughly 3.3% is in the top ten. Sequencing was done on a sample of peripheral blood. The receptors stem from a man between 65 and 85 years old with acute or convalescent COVID-19. The CDR3 runs from the conserved cysteine through the conserved F or W. A D gene is named only where the DNA matches it firmly. The listing skips clone size in some rows; elsewhere it reads once, few, many or a size class.

clone size	D gene	V gene	J gene	CDR3 DNA	CDR3 protein
.	TRBD1	TRBV15	TRBJ2-7	TGTGCCACCAGCTTGATGGGACAGACCTACGAGCAGTACTTC	CATSLMGQTYEQYF
.	TRBD1	TRBV24-1	TRBJ2-3	TGTGCCACCAGTGCCCTAACGGGACAGGGCACAGATACGCAGTATTTT	CATSALTGQGTDTQYF
.	TRBD2	TRBV5-1	TRBJ2-1	TGCGCCAGCAGCTTGGGACTAGCGGGCGGCAATGAGCAGTTCTTC	CASSLGLAGGNEQFF
once	.	TRBV28	TRBJ2-5	TGTGCCAGCACCGAAGGACAAGAAGAGACCCAGTACTTC	CASTEGQEETQYF
once	.	TRBV4-3	TRBJ1-3	TGCGCCAGCAGCCAAACGATAGGAGACACCATATATTTT	CASSQTIGDTIYF
.	TRBD1	TRBV5-1	TRBJ2-7	TGCGCCAGCAGCTCGCAGGGGACAGGGGGAACCTACGAGCAGTACTTC	CASSSQGTGGTYEQYF
.	TRBD2	TRBV6-5	TRBJ2-7	TGTGCCAGCAGCCGACTAGCGGGGGGGAGCGAGCAGTACTTC	CASSRLAGGSEQYF
.	TRBD1	TRBV7-9	TRBJ1-4	TGTGCCAGCAGCCCGCCGGGACAGATAAGAGAAAAACTGTTTTTT	CASSPPGQIREKLFF
.	.	TRBV25-1	TRBJ2-1	TGTGCCAGCAGTGTGGGCAGATTCAATGAGCAGTTCTTC	CASSVGRFNEQFF
.	.	TRBV3-1/TRBV3-2	TRBJ2-4	TGTGCCAGCAGTCAGAACAGGAACATTCAGTACTTC	CASSQNRNIQYF
.	TRBD1	TRBV15	TRBJ2-7	TGTGCCACCAGCAAGGGAGGGACAGGGAGCTCCTACGAGCAGTACTTC	CATSKGGTGSSYEQYF
.	TRBD1	TRBV6-2/TRBV6-3	TRBJ2-3	TGTGCCAGCAGTTCCCGGGACAGGGGACCAGATACGCAGTATTTT	CASSSRDRGPDTQYF
.	TRBD1	TRBV5-6	TRBJ1-6	TGTGCCAGCAGCCCCACCGACAGGGCTAATTCACCCCTCCACTTT	CASSPTDRANSPLHF
.	.	TRBV28	TRBJ1-1	TGTGCCAGCAGATTAGGGGACTCCAAAGCTTTCTTT	CASRLGDSKAFF
few	.	TRBV4-3	TRBJ2-7	TGCGCCAGCAGCCAAGATTGGTCCAGGAACTACGAGCAGTACTTC	CASSQDWSRNYEQYF
.	.	TRBV28	TRBJ2-1	TGTGCCAGCGGCAGGACCTACAATGAGCAGTTCTTC	CASGRTYNEQFF
.	TRBD1	TRBV7-9	TRBJ1-6	TGTGCCAGCAGCCAAGGGGACAGGCGAGGATCACCCCTCCACTTT	CASSQGDRRGSPLHF
.	TRBD2	TRBV7-3	TRBJ2-5	TGTGCCAGCAGCGGTAGCGGGGGCGTCCGGACCCAGTACTTC	CASSGSGGVRTQYF
.	.	TRBV7-2	TRBJ2-1	TGTGCCAGCGTCCAGTTTCTTGAGCAGTTCTTC	CASVQFLEQFF
.	.	TRBV28	TRBJ1-2	TGTGCCAGCAGTTTTTCAGGGCCTAACTATGGCTACACCTTC	CASSFSGPNYGYTF
.	.	TRBV3-1/TRBV3-2	TRBJ2-7	TGTGCCAGCAGCCAAGGAGGGAAATTCGAGCAGTACTTC	CASSQGGKFEQYF
.	.	TRBV5-4	TRBJ2-2	TGTGCCAGCAGCTTCCAGATGAACACCGGGGAGCTGTTTTTT	CASSFQMNTGELFF
.	.	TRBV19	TRBJ2-1	TGTGCCAGTAGCCTTTCGACTAGACCAAATGAGCAGTTCTTC	CASSLSTRPNEQFF
.	.	TRBV30	TRBJ2-5	TGTGCCTGGAGTCGTGGGGCATACGGGCAAGAGACCCAGTACTTC	CAWSRGAYGQETQYF
.	.	TRBV7-2	TRBJ1-6	TGTGCCAGCAGCCCTTCGGCAGGCTATTCACCCCTCCACTTT	CASSPSAGYSPLHF
.	TRBD1	TRBV7-8	TRBJ2-7	TGTGCCAGCAGCAACACCCGACAGGGGGCGAGGGGGCAGTACTTC	CASSNTRQGARGQYF
.	.	TRBV3-1/TRBV3-2	TRBJ2-3	TGTGCCAGCAGCCTCGAGTTCACAGATACGCAGTATTTT	CASSLEFTDTQYF
.	.	TRBV7-8	TRBJ1-2	TGTGCCAGCAGCTTAGGAGGGCGTTATGGCTACACCTTC	CASSLGGRYGYTF
.	.	TRBV5-1	TRBJ2-1	TGCGCCAGCAGCTCCCAGGGCCCGTACGATGAGCAGTTCTTC	CASSSQGPYDEQFF